These 8 T cell receptor beta chains originate from one sample sequenced in a study of response to subunit inactivated influenza vaccine. TCRdb ran MiXCR on the RT-PCR reads and lists one entry per CDR3 protein. Among fewer than 750,000 distinct CDR3 sequences listed, around 13% were seen once. The sample consisted of PBMCs from blood, taken 11 to 12 days after vaccination. The source is a man aged 45 to 65 who received an inactivated influenza vaccine.

This clonotype appeared a few times. The chain carries TRBV18 and TRBJ1-3; no firm D call. V lost 3 bases and J 2 bases, leaving 17 bases between the germline ends. The CDR3 has 17 residues. Germline CDR1 KGHSH, CDR2 LQKENI. CDR3 nucleotides: TGTGCCAGCTCACCCAACATACCGAGGCAGGCTGGAAACACCATATATTTT. This encodes CASSPNIPRQAGNTIYF.

This clonotype came up a few times. V and J are TRBV9 and TRBJ1-1; no reliable D call. V gave up 0 bases and J gave up 7 bases, with 10 bases separating them. The germline CDR1 and CDR2 sequences are SGDLS and YYNGEE. The CDR3 contains 13 residues. This CDR3 reads CASSVGGWGEAFF. The CDR3 bases are TGTGCCAGCAGCGTAGGCGGGTGGGGTGAAGCTTTCTTT.

V gene TRBV6-2 or TRBV6-3 combines with J gene TRBJ2-7, with a tentative D call TRBD2 (5 bases). CDR3 length: 15 amino acids. Deletions cut 2 bases from V and 3 bases from J, with 14 bases between. Germline V gene lookup returns CDR1 MNHEY and CDR2 SVGEGT. The CDR3 nucleotides are TGTGCCAGCAGTTACAGAGACTACCGAGGCTACGAGCAGTACTTC. Its translation is CASSYRDYRGYEQYF.

This clonotype came up a few times. The chain employs TRBV6-6 and TRBJ1-2; D gene uncertain. Germline assignment: CDR1 MNHNY and CDR2 SVGAGI (reference sequence). This CDR3 contains 13 residues. V shed 0 bases and J shed 7 bases, with 9 bases lying between them. CDR3 nucleotides: TGTGCCAGCAGTTACTCGATGAACGGTGGCTACACCTTC. Protein sequence: CASSYSMNGGYTF.

This clonotype was observed many times. The chain's CDR3 is CSVNDRDATNYGYTF. CDR3 coding DNA: TGCAGCGTTAATGACAGGGATGCCACTAACTATGGCTACACCTTC. This chain links TRBV29-1 with TRBJ1-2; 7 nucleotides match TRBD1. V gave up 5 bases and J gave up 0 bases; unmatched junction bases: 9. The CDR3 extends over 15 amino acids. Germline-derived CDR1 and CDR2 are SQVTM and ANQGSEA.

This clonotype was recorded many times. The chain combines TRBV7-2 with TRBJ1-1; D gene ambiguous. The V and J ends lost 5 bases and 5 bases respectively, with 12 bases between them. In germline, CDR1 is SGHTA, CDR2 FQGNSA. CDR3 size: 13 residues. In DNA, the CDR3 is TGTGCCAGCAGCCAAAATGCGGGAACTGAAGCTTTCTTT. Amino acid sequence: CASSQNAGTEAFF. The variable domain in full, completed from reference TRBV7-2 and TRBJ1-1, reads GAGVSQSPSNKVTEKGKDVELRCDPISGHTALYWYRQSLGQGLEFLIYFQGNSAPDKSGLPSDRFSAERTGGSVSTLTIQRTQQEDSAVYLCASSQNAGTEAFFGQGTRLTVV.

This clonotype was counted a few times. The chain has TRBV28 and TRBJ2-1; 11 nucleotides align to TRBD2. After removal of 5 bases from V and 10 bases from J, the junction contained 10 bases not matched to a gene. Germline V gives CDR1 MDHEN, CDR2 SYDVKM. The CDR3 has 15 amino acids. The CDR3 sequence is CASSGVSGRDSEQFF. As DNA, the CDR3 is TGTGCCAGCAGTGGGGTTAGCGGGAGGGATTCGGAGCAGTTCTTC.

This clonotype was recorded a few times. In nucleotides, the CDR3 is TGTGCCAGCAGTTTGAATAGACTAGCCACTTTAAGTGCAGATACGCAGTATTTT. Amino acids: CASSLNRLATLSADTQYF. This rearrangement joins TRBV12-3 or TRBV12-4 to TRBJ2-3; 7 positions match TRBD2. The junction had 16 bases not matched to a gene; V was cut back by 3 bases and J by 4 bases. The CDR3 has 18 amino acids.